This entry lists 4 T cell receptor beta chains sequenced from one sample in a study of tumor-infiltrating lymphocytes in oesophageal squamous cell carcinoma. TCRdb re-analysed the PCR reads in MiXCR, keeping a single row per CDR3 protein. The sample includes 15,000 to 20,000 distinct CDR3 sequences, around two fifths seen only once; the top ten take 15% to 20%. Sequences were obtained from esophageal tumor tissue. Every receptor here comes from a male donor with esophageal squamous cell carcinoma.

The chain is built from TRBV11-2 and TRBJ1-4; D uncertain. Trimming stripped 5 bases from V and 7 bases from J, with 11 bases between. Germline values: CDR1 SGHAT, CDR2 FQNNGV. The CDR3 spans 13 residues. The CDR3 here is CASSPDPGEKLFF. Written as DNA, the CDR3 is TGTGCCAGCAGCCCCGACCCGGGTGAAAAACTGTTTTTT.

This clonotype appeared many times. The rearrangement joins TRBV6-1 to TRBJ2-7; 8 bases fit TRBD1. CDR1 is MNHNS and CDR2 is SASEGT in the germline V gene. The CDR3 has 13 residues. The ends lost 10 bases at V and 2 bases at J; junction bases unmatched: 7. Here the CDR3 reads CATTGQAAYEQYF. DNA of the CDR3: TGTGCCACTACGGGACAGGCTGCCTACGAGCAGTACTTC.

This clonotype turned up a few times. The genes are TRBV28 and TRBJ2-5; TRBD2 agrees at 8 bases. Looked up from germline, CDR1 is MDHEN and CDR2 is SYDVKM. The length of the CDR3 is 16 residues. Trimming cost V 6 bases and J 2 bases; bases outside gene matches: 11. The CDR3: CASRRNSGINQETQYF. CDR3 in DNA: TGTGCCAGCAGAAGGAATAGCGGGATCAATCAAGAGACCCAGTACTTC.

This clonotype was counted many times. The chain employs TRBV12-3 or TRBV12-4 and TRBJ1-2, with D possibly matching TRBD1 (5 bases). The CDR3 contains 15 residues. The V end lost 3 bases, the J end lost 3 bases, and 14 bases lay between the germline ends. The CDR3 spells CASSLKGRGDYGYTF. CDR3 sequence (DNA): TGTGCCAGCAGTTTGAAGGGACGGGGCGACTATGGCTACACCTTC.